This T cell receptor (beta chain) was sequenced in a study of T cells in Graves' hyperthyroidism and ophthalmopathy. This clonotype was seen a few times. Its antigen is not known. Trimming shortened V by 3 bases and J by 5 bases, and 8 bases separated the two germline ends. This CDR3 spans 14 amino acids. The germline CDR1 and CDR2 sequences are MNHNS and SASEGT. Diagnoses were made from clinical symptoms, serum measures (thyroxine and TRAb), thyroid ultrasound and orbital computed tomography. Regarding the study as a whole: Among clonotypes expanded in thyroid above 0.001, most were also found in blood.

It was RNA transcripts that yielded the amplified TCR beta CDR3 regions. The study used the HTBI primer set for a first-round RT-PCR of the TCR CDR3. TCRdb re-called the multiplex PCR reads through MiXCR, storing one row per CDR3 protein. The sample has about 560,000 distinct CDR3 sequences, roughly a sixth seen once. This clonotype was obtained from a woman between 18 and 30 years old with Graves' hyperthyroidism. Material: blood. V is TRBV6-1 and J is TRBJ1-6; no reliable D call. The DNA of the CDR3 is TGTGCCAGCAGTGATAAGGTGGATAATTCACCCCTCCACTTT. It translates to CASSDKVDNSPLHF.